This passage covers 13 T cell receptor beta chains from one sample sequenced in a study of graft-versus-host responses after intestinal transplantation. Their target antigens are unknown. The table came from immunoSEQ multiplex PCR; TCRdb's copy has only in-frame clones and leaves some out. In the table there are fewer than 90,000 clones, approximately 94% of which are singletons. The material was unstimulated CD4+ T cells sorted from spleen or lymph node cells, obtained before transplant. The origin of the receptors is a human donor who was the organ donor for an intestinal transplant.

This chain joins TRBV5-5 and TRBJ2-6; D unclear. CDR1 is SGHKS, CDR2 YYEKEE, per germline (reference sequence). The CDR3 sequence is 17 residues long. V was shortened by 0 bases and J by 1 base, with 11 bases between the two germline ends. The CDR3 loop is CASSLAGTASGANVLTF. For the CDR3, the DNA is TGTGCCAGCAGCTTGGCAGGTACCGCGTCTGGGGCCAACGTCCTGACTTTC.

This clone came up once. Other DNA sequences in this sample translate to the same CDR3. The chain links TRBV9 to TRBJ2-3; D call uncertain. The V end was cut by 0 bases, the J end by 0 bases, with 8 bases between. CDR3 length: 15 amino acids. Germline loops: CDR1 SGDLS, CDR2 YYNGEE. The CDR3 reads CASSVVGTSTDTQYF. As DNA, the CDR3 is TGTGCCAGCAGCGTAGTCGGAACTAGCACAGATACGCAGTATTTT.

The chain couples TRBV7-8 to TRBJ2-1; 7 bases align to TRBD2. This CDR3 has 16 amino acids. Germline CDR1 reads SGHVS; CDR2 reads FQNEAQ. V gave up 8 bases and J gave up 0 bases; unmatched junction bases: 10. The CDR3 sequence: CASAPAGVGSYNEQFF. Written as DNA, the CDR3 is TGTGCCAGCGCCCCTGCGGGGGTAGGCTCCTACAATGAGCAGTTCTTC.

This chain connects TRBV10-3 to TRBJ2-7, with 8 bases that match TRBD1. The J segment lost 2 bases and the V segment lost 7 bases, leaving 7 bases of the junction unmatched. The CDR3 has 14 amino acids. Germline CDR1 ENHRY, CDR2 SYGVKD. CDR3 nucleotide sequence: TGTGCCATCAACGGACAGGGTATACCCTACGAGCAGTACTTC. The encoded protein is CAINGQGIPYEQYF.

This rearrangement joins TRBV6-1 to TRBJ1-2; D uncertain. The V end lost 1 base, the J end lost 2 bases, and 8 bases lay between the germline ends. The CDR3 sequence is 14 residues long. Germline lookup yields CDR1 MNHNS and CDR2 SASEGT. The CDR3 DNA sequence: TGTGCCAGCAGTGAAGGCGAGGTAAACTATGGCTACACCTTC. Translation gives CASSEGEVNYGYTF.

The chain carries TRBV5-8 and TRBJ1-5; TRBD1 agrees at 8 bases. Unmatched junction bases numbered 9, after V lost 4 bases and J lost 6 bases. The CDR3 extends over 15 amino acids. The germline gives CDR1 SGHTS, CDR2 YDEGEE. CDR3 bases: TGTGCCAGCAGCAGGGAGGACAGGGCGACTCAGCCCCAGCATTTT. Its translation: CASSREDRATQPQHF.

The chain links TRBV2 to TRBJ1-6; perhaps TRBD1 as D (5 bases). V shed 6 bases and J shed 0 bases, with 12 bases lying between them. This CDR3 contains 16 residues. Germline loops: CDR1 SNHLY, CDR2 FYNNEI. The CDR3 loop reads CASSQRDGSYNSPLHF. The CDR3 DNA reads TGTGCCAGCAGCCAAAGGGACGGCTCCTATAATTCACCCCTCCACTTT.

The count of this clone is one. This rearrangement joins TRBV5-1 to TRBJ2-7, with 7 nucleotides matching TRBD1. V was clipped by 0 bases and J by 0 bases; unmatched bases: 3. The CDR3 extends over 15 amino acids. Germline V lookup: CDR1 SGHRS, CDR2 YFSETQ. The CDR3 DNA reads as TGCGCCAGCAGCTTGGGAGGGACAGACTCCTACGAGCAGTACTTC. It yields the protein CASSLGGTDSYEQYF.

The gene calls are TRBV9 and TRBJ1-6; the D is unclear. V gave up 3 bases and J gave up 9 bases, with 19 bases separating them. Germline V lookup: CDR1 SGDLS, CDR2 YYNGEE. The CDR3 has 16 residues. CDR3 bases: TGTGCCAGCAGCGATAGAGGTGCGGTGGAGGGTTCACCCCTCCACTTT. This encodes CASSDRGAVEGSPLHF. Based on the CDR3 plus reference TRBV9 and TRBJ1-6, the full variable domain is DSGVTQTPKHLITATGQRVTLRCSPRSGDLSVYWYQQSLDQGLQFLIQYYNGEERAKGNILERFSAQQFPDLHSELNLSSLELGDSALYFCASSDRGAVEGSPLHFGNGTRLTVT.

This clone was seen only a few times. The rearrangement links TRBV6-6 to TRBJ1-2, with 7 positions matching TRBD1. The CDR3 spans 15 residues. Trimming took 2 bases from V and 0 from J; bases not matched to a gene: 3. The V gene's germline CDR1 is MNHNY and CDR2 SVGAGI (reference sequence). The CDR3 coding sequence is TGTGCCAGCAGTTACGCAGGGGGAACTAACTATGGCTACACCTTC. Amino acid sequence: CASSYAGGTNYGYTF.

The CDR3 DNA reads as TGTGCCAGCAGTGACAGGGGGAACACTGAAGCTTTCTTT. The encoded protein is CASSDRGNTEAFF. V is TRBV6-1 and J is TRBJ1-1, with a possible D match to TRBD1 (6 bases). V lost 3 bases, J lost 1 base, and 6 bases lay in between. The CDR3 sequence is 13 residues long. CDR1 is MNHNS and CDR2 is SASEGT in the germline V gene.

This clone was seen just once. J is TRBJ2-7 and V is TRBV18; maybe TRBD1 (6 bases). There are 15 residues in the CDR3. The germline V gene encodes CDR1 KGHSH and CDR2 LQKENI. Trimming left V 0 bases short and J 5 bases short, with 14 bases between. DNA of the CDR3: TGTGCCAGCTCACCACCGGGGCAGGGGTTAGACGAGCAGTACTTC. This codes for CASSPPGQGLDEQYF.

This clone was seen more than once but under ten times. The chain couples TRBV6-6 to TRBJ1-1; tentative D call: TRBD1 (5 bases). The CDR3 runs to 12 residues. CDR1 is MNHNY and CDR2 is SVGAGI in the germline V gene (reference sequence). Deletions cut 10 bases from V and 1 base from J, with 10 bases between. CDR3 loop: CATRGQNTEAFF. DNA for the CDR3: TGTGCCACGAGGGGTCAGAACACTGAAGCTTTCTTT.